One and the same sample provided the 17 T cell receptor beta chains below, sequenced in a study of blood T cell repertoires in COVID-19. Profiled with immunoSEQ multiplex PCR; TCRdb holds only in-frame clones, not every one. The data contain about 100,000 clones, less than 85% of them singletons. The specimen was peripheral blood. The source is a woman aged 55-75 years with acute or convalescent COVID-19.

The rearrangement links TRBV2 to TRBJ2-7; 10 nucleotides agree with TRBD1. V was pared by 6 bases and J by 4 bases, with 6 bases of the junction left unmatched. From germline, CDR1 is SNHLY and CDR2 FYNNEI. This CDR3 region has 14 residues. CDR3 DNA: TGTGCCAGCAGAATGGGACAGGGGTCGTACGAGCAGTACTTC. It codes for CASRMGQGSYEQYF. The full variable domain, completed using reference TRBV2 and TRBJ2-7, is EPEVTQTPSHQVTQMGQEVILRCVPISNHLYFYWYRQILGQKVEFLVSFYNNEISEKSEIFDDQFSVERPDGSNFTLKIRSTKLEDSAMYFCASRMGQGSYEQYFGPGTRLTVT.

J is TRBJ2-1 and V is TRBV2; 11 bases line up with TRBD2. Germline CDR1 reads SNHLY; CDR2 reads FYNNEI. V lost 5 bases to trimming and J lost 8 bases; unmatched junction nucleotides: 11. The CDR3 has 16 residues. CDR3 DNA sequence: TGTGCCAGCAGTAGGTCTAGCGGGGGGTCAGGGGATGAGCAGTTCTTC. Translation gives CASSRSSGGSGDEQFF.

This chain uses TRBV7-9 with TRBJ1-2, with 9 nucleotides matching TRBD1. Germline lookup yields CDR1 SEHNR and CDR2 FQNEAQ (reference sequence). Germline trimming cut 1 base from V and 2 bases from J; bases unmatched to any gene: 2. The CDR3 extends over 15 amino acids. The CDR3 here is CASSLDGTGNYGYTF. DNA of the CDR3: TGTGCCAGCAGCTTAGACGGGACAGGGAACTATGGCTACACCTTC.

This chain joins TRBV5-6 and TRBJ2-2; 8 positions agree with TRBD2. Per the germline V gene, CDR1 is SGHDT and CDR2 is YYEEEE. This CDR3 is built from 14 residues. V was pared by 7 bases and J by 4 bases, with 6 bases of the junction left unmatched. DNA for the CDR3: TGTGCCAGCCGAGACGGGGGGGCCACCGGGGAGCTGTTTTTT. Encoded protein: CASRDGGATGELFF.

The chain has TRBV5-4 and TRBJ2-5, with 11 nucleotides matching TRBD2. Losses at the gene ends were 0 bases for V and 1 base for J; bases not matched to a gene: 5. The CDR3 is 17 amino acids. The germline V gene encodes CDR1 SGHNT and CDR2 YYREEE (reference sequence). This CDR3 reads CASSLAGLAGGQETQYF. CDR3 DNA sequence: TGTGCCAGCAGCTTGGCCGGGCTAGCGGGGGGCCAAGAGACCCAGTACTTC. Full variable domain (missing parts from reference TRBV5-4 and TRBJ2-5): ETGVTQSPTHLIKTRGQQVTLRCSSQSGHNTVSWYQQALGQGPQFIFQYYREEENGRGNFPPRFSGLQFPNYSSELNVNALELDDSALYLCASSLAGLAGGQETQYFGPGTRLLVL.

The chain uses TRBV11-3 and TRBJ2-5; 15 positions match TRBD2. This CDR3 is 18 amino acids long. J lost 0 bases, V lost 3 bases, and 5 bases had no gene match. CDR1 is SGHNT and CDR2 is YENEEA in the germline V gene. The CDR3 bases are TGTGCCAGCAGCTTTGGACTAGCGGGGGGGATGTACCAAGAGACCCAGTACTTC. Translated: CASSFGLAGGMYQETQYF.

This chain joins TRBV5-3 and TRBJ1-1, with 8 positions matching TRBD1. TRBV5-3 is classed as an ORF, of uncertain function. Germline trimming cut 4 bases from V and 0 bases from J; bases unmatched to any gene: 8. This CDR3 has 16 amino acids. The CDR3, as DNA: TGTGCCAGAAGCCCTGGACAGGGTAACATGAACACTGAAGCTTTCTTT. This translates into CARSPGQGNMNTEAFF.

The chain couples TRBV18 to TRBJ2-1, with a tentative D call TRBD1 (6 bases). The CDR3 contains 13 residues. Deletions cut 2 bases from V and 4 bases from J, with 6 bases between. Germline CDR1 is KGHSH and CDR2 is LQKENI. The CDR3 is CASSPDRYNEQFF. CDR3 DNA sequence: TGTGCCAGCTCACCAGACAGGTACAATGAGCAGTTCTTC.

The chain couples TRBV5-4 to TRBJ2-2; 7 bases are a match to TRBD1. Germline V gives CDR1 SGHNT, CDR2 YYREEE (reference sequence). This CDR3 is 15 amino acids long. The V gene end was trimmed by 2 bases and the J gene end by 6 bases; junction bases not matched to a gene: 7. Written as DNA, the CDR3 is TGTGCCAGCAGCTTCGGGCAGGGGGTTGCCGGGGAGCTGTTTTTT. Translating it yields CASSFGQGVAGELFF.

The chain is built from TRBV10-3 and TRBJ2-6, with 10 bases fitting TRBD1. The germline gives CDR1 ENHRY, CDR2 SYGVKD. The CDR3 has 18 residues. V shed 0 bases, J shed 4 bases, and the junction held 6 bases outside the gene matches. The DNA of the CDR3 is TGTGCCATCAGTGAGTCCCCGGGACAGGGGAAAGGGGCCAACGTCCTGACTTTC. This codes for CAISESPGQGKGANVLTF.

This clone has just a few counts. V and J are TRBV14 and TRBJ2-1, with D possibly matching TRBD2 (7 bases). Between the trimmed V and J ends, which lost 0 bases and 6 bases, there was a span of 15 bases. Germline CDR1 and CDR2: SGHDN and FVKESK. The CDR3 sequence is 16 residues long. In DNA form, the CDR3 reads TGTGCCAGCAGCCAAGATTTTGCGGGGGCTCGCAATGAGCAGTTCTTC. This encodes CASSQDFAGARNEQFF.

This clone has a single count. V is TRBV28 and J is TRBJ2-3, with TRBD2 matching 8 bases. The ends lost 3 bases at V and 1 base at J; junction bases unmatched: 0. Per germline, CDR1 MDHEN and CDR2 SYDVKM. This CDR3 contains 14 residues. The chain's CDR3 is CASSFSGGTDTQYF. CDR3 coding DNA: TGTGCCAGCAGTTTTAGCGGGGGCACAGATACGCAGTATTTT.

This CDR3 is CASSFYNQPQHF. CDR3 DNA sequence: TGTGCCAGCAGTTTTTACAATCAGCCCCAGCATTTT. This chain joins TRBV6-2 or TRBV6-3 and TRBJ1-5, with D hard to call. The germline V and J ends were trimmed by 4 bases and 3 bases, with 4 bases remaining between them. CDR3 length equals 12 residues. Looked up from germline, CDR1 is MNHEY and CDR2 is SVGEGT.

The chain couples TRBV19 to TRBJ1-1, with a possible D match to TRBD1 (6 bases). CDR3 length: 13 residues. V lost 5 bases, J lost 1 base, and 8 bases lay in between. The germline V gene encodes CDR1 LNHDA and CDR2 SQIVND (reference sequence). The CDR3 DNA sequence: TGTGCCAGTAGTCAGACAGGGAACACTGAAGCTTTCTTT. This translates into CASSQTGNTEAFF.

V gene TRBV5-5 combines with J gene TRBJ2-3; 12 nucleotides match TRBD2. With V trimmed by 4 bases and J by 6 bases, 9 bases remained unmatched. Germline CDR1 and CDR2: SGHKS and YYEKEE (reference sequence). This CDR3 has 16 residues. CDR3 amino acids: CASSPWTSGAQDTQYF. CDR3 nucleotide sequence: TGTGCCAGCAGCCCCTGGACTAGCGGGGCTCAGGATACGCAGTATTTT.

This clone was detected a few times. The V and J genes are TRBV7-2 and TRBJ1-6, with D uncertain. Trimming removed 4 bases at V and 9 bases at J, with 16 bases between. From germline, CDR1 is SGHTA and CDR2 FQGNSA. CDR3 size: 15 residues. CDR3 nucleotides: TGTGCCAGCAGCTCCCCCGAGGCACGGGGTTCACCCCTCCACTTT. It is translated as CASSSPEARGSPLHF. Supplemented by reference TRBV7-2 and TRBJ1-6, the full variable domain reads GAGVSQSPSNKVTEKGKDVELRCDPISGHTALYWYRQSLGQGLEFLIYFQGNSAPDKSGLPSDRFSAERTGGSVSTLTIQRTQQEDSAVYLCASSSPEARGSPLHFGNGTRLTVT.

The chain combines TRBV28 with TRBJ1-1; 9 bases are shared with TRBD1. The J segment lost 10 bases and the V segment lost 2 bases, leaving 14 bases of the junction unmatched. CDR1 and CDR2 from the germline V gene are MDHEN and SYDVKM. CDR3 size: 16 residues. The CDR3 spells CASSLRGGQGRWGAFF. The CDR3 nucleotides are TGTGCCAGCAGTTTAAGGGGGGGACAGGGTAGATGGGGAGCTTTCTTT.